This TCR beta chain emerged from a study of T cells after yellow fever vaccination. For TCR, cDNA came from 5'RACE template switching, which added a universal primer site and UMIs. A single record per CDR3 protein comes from TCRdb applying MiXCR to the 5' RACE reads. The repertoire holds roughly 310,000 distinct CDR3 sequences, with around 4% as singletons. Notes on the study in general: Contaminants from the bulk population, in the form of abundant clonotypes, could be found in FACS-sorted repertoires.

The CDR3 extends over 16 amino acids. V lost 5 bases and J lost 7; bases outside the gene matches: 10. Germline V gene data show CDR1 as SGHVS and CDR2 as FQNEAQ. A note on this clonotype: The antigen is undetermined.

This chain uses TRBV7-8 with TRBJ2-1, with TRBD1 identical over 11 bases. The sample consisted of PBMCs, taken on the day of the yellow fever booster vaccination. The TCR sequence derives from a man aged 18 to 29 who received the YFV17D yellow fever vaccine. CDR3 coding DNA: TGTGCCAGCAGCCCCGGGACAGGGGGTAGGGGTAATGAGCAGTTCTTC. Its protein product is CASSPGTGGRGNEQFF.